This T cell receptor (beta chain) was captured by sequencing in a study of metastatic and nonmetastatic thyroid tumors. For the study at large: Where malignant and benign thyroid patients were concerned, repertoires were compared across blood and tumor or nodule tissue.

This clone was counted at least ten times. What it binds is not known. V lost 0 bases, J lost 6 bases, and 6 bases stayed unmatched. The CDR3 has 17 amino acids. Germline V gene sequence: CDR1 MGHRA, CDR2 YSYEKL. Thyroid surgery was preceded by no treatment in any patient. Original analysis: A papillary thyroid cancer distant-metastasis classifier was built from CDR3 differences across clinicopathological groups. TCRdb re-called clones via MiXCR from the PCR reads. The authors' filters were not applied to this entry. The repertoire holds about 23,000 clones, with about a fifth as singletons. Study findings and constraints: Significantly greater TCR beta diversity was reportedly found in malignant thyroid tumors than in benign nodules (in blood and tumor).

The chain carries TRBV4-1 and TRBJ2-3, with TRBD2 identical over 13 bases. The sequenced sample consisted of blood. The TCR comes from a female donor with papillary thyroid cancer or a benign thyroid nodule (not recorded which). Some clones in this sample may be carry-over from other donors' samples. The CDR3 spells CASSQERELAGGDTQYF. DNA of the CDR3: TGCGCCAGCAGCCAAGAAAGGGAACTAGCGGGAGGGGATACGCAGTATTTT.